Below, 17 T cell receptor beta chains from the same sample are listed, as sequenced in a study of blood T cell repertoires in COVID-19. TCRdb's copy holds only in-frame clones and misses some; the assay was immunoSEQ multiplex PCR. The sample holds 100,000 to 150,000 clones, around four fifths seen once. Sequenced material: peripheral blood. The receptors were sampled from a man older than 75 with active or convalescent COVID-19.

This clone has only one observation. The rearrangement uses TRBV19 and TRBJ1-5; D may be TRBD1 (5 bases). Germline V gene data show CDR1 as LNHDA and CDR2 as SQIVND (reference sequence). This CDR3 has 15 amino acids. V was trimmed by 2 bases and J by 0 bases, leaving 8 bases between them. The CDR3, as DNA: TGTGCCAGTAGTATAAGTGACAGTAGCAATCAGCCCCAGCATTTT. Translated: CASSISDSSNQPQHF.

In this sample, this clone turned up many times. For the CDR3, the DNA is TGTGCCAGCATACTAGGGGGCAAGTCGGATGGCTACACCTTC. Protein sequence: CASILGGKSDGYTF. This sequence joins TRBV5-4 and TRBJ1-2; the match to TRBD1 covers 7 bases. Looked up from germline, CDR1 is SGHNT and CDR2 is YYREEE (reference sequence). Unmatched junction bases numbered 11, after V lost 6 bases and J lost 6 bases. CDR3 length: 14 amino acids.

The CDR3 nucleotides are TGCGCCAGCAGCACCGTCCCTCTAAATCTCCTTAGCACAGATACGCAGTATTTT. This translates into CASSTVPLNLLSTDTQYF. This sequence joins TRBV5-1 and TRBJ2-3; D unresolved. CDR1 SGHRS and CDR2 YFSETQ come from the germline V gene. The length of the CDR3 is 18 residues. V was pared by 4 bases and J by 0 bases, with 21 bases between.

The chain couples TRBV7-8 to TRBJ1-1; 9 bases map to TRBD1. The trim removed 0 bases at V and 1 base at J, leaving 0 bases unmatched. This CDR3 spans 15 amino acids. Per the germline V gene, CDR1 is SGHVS and CDR2 is FQNEAQ. CDR3 amino acids: CASSLAGQGNTEAFF. CDR3 DNA sequence: TGTGCCAGCAGCTTAGCGGGACAGGGGAACACTGAAGCTTTCTTT.

The chain links TRBV6-6 to TRBJ2-7, with D perhaps matching TRBD1 (6 bases). Trimming took off 5 bases at V and 9 bases at J, with 20 bases between the two ends. The CDR3 has 14 amino acids. Germline values: CDR1 MNHNY, CDR2 SVGAGI (reference sequence). The CDR3 DNA reads TGTGCCAGCAGTCCCCGGTGGACAGAAAGGGTGCAGTACTTC. It encodes CASSPRWTERVQYF.

J is TRBJ2-5 and V is TRBV4-3, with D maybe TRBD1 (6 bases). CDR1 is LGHNA and CDR2 is YSLEER in the germline V gene. CDR3 length equals 13 residues. V was pared by 0 bases and J by 5 bases, with 7 bases between. The CDR3 coding sequence is TGCGCCAGCAGCCAAGATAGGGGGGAGACCCAGTACTTC. Protein: CASSQDRGETQYF.

V gene TRBV20-1 combines with J gene TRBJ2-7; perhaps TRBD2 as D (6 bases). This CDR3 region has 15 residues. Trimming cost V 3 bases and J 3 bases, with 18 bases left between them. The germline V gene encodes CDR1 DFQATT and CDR2 SNEGSKA (reference sequence). The CDR3 is CSASVAGGPNYEQYF. CDR3 coding DNA: TGCAGTGCTAGTGTGGCCGGGGGACCAAACTACGAGCAGTACTTC.

The CDR3 DNA reads TGTGCCAGCAGTTTATTGTCCAGCGGGGGCAATGAGCAGTTCTTC. As protein: CASSLLSSGGNEQFF. This chain joins TRBV28 and TRBJ2-1, with 8 bases matching TRBD2. Germline values: CDR1 MDHEN, CDR2 SYDVKM. The CDR3 sequence is 15 residues long. V lost 1 base to trimming and J lost 6 bases; unmatched junction nucleotides: 5.

The chain combines TRBV6-6 with TRBJ1-1, with TRBD1 as a possible D gene (5 bases). Germline-derived CDR1 and CDR2 are MNHNY and SVGAGI (reference sequence). The CDR3 has 14 amino acids. Trimming removed 4 bases from V and 0 bases from J, with 9 bases in between. CDR3 loop: CASSSGGVNTEAFF. DNA for the CDR3: TGTGCCAGCAGTTCAGGAGGGGTGAACACTGAAGCTTTCTTT.

This sequence joins TRBV7-9 and TRBJ2-2; possibly TRBD2 for D (5 bases). The germline V gene has CDR1 SEHNR and CDR2 FQNEAQ (reference sequence). Trimming took off 5 bases at V and 2 bases at J, with 12 bases between the two ends. This CDR3 comprises 15 residues. DNA of the CDR3: TGTGCCAGCAGCCCCCGGGGATCCAACACCGGGGAGCTGTTTTTT. Translated: CASSPRGSNTGELFF.

This clone was recorded a few times. V and J are TRBV11-2 and TRBJ2-3; possibly TRBD2 for D (6 bases). Trimming left V 5 bases short and J 2 bases short, with 11 bases between. Germline CDR1 SGHAT, CDR2 FQNNGV. The CDR3 length is 14 residues. CDR3 nucleotides: TGTGCCAGCAGCGCGGGAAAAACCACAGATACGCAGTATTTT. Translating it yields CASSAGKTTDTQYF.

This clone has just one count. The V call is TRBV12-5, the J call TRBJ1-3; a possible D gene is TRBD1 (5 bases). CDR1 and CDR2 from the germline V gene are LGHNT and FRNRAP. This CDR3 is 14 amino acids long. The V and J ends lost 6 bases and 0 bases respectively, with 9 bases between them. The DNA for the CDR3 is TGTGCTAGTGGGGAGGGGTTCTCTGGAAACACCATATATTTT. This codes for CASGEGFSGNTIYF.

The V gene is TRBV2, the J gene TRBJ2-7; 8 positions agree with TRBD1. Per germline, CDR1 SNHLY and CDR2 FYNNEI. With V trimmed by 2 bases and J by 4 bases, 4 bases remained unmatched. This CDR3 region has 14 residues. The chain's CDR3 is CASSEMRQGYEQYF. The CDR3 DNA reads TGTGCCAGCAGTGAAATGAGACAGGGGTACGAGCAGTACTTC. The full variable domain, completed using reference TRBV2 and TRBJ2-7, is EPEVTQTPSHQVTQMGQEVILRCVPISNHLYFYWYRQILGQKVEFLVSFYNNEISEKSEIFDDQFSVERPDGSNFTLKIRSTKLEDSAMYFCASSEMRQGYEQYFGPGTRLTVT.

A word on this clone: Other nucleotide sequences from this sample produce the same CDR3. The genes are TRBV28 and TRBJ1-6; 10 nucleotides agree with TRBD1. From germline, CDR1 is MDHEN and CDR2 SYDVKM. The V and J ends lost 2 bases and 7 bases, in that order; junction bases with no gene match: 2. The CDR3 length is 15 residues. The CDR3 protein is CASSLGQGGNSPLHF. In DNA form, the CDR3 reads TGTGCCAGCAGTTTAGGACAGGGGGGCAATTCACCCCTCCACTTT.

In its sample, this clone was seen once. The chain is built from TRBV7-2 and TRBJ2-1, with 9 bases identical to TRBD2. Germline V gene lookup returns CDR1 SGHTA and CDR2 FQGNSA. Losses at the gene ends were 5 bases for V and 4 bases for J; bases not matched to a gene: 9. The CDR3 has 16 residues. CDR3 in DNA: TGTGCCAGCAGCCTCCTTAGCGGGGGCGTGTACAATGAGCAGTTCTTC. This codes for CASSLLSGGVYNEQFF.

V is TRBV11-1 and J is TRBJ2-5, with 11 bases aligning to TRBD2. V lost 3 bases to trimming and J lost 5 bases; unmatched junction nucleotides: 8. The germline gives CDR1 SGHAT, CDR2 FQDESV (reference sequence). The CDR3 loop spans 16 amino acids. The CDR3 DNA reads TGTGCCAGCAGCTTGGATAGCGGGGGGGCCTGGGAGACCCAGTACTTC. It translates to CASSLDSGGAWETQYF.

V and J are TRBV10-3 and TRBJ1-4; D uncertain. V was shortened by 2 bases and J by 8 bases, with 9 bases between the two germline ends. This CDR3 has 13 residues. Germline V gene data show CDR1 as ENHRY and CDR2 as SYGVKD. CDR3 residues: CAISEPAGEKLFF. The CDR3 DNA reads TGTGCCATCAGTGAGCCGGCGGGAGAAAAACTGTTTTTT.